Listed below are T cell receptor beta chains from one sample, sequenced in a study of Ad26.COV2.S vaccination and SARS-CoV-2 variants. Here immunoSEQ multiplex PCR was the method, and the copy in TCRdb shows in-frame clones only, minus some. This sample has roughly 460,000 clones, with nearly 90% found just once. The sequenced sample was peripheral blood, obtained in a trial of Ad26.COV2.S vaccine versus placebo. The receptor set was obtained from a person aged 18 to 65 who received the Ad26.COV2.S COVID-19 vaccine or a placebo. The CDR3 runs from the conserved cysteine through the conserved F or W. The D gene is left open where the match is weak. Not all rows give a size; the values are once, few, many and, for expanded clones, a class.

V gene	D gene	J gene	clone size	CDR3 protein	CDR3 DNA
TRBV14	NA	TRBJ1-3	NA	CASSLSRYSGNTIYF	TGTGCCAGCAGCCTAAGTAGGTACTCTGGAAACACCATATATTTT
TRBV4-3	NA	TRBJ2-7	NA	CASSQETVPSSYEQYF	TGCGCCAGCAGCCAAGAAACAGTACCGAGCTCCTACGAGCAGTACTTC
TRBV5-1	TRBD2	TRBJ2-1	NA	CASSPGLAGDNEQFF	TGCGCCAGCAGCCCCGGACTAGCGGGAGACAATGAGCAGTTCTTC
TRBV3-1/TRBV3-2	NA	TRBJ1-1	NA	CASSTELMNTEAFF	TGTGCCAGCAGCACGGAGCTCATGAACACTGAAGCTTTCTTT
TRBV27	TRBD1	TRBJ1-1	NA	CASYRGTEAFF	TGTGCGAGCTACAGGGGAACTGAAGCTTTCTTT
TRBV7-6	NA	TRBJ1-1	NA	CASSLVQGTEAFF	TGTGCCAGCAGCTTAGTCCAGGGTACTGAAGCTTTCTTT
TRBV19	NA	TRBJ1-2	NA	CASTDTVYTNYGYTF	TGTGCCAGCACAGACACAGTCTATACTAACTATGGCTACACCTTC
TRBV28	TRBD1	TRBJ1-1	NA	CASSLPREGAGTEAFF	TGTGCCAGCAGTTTACCCCGGGAGGGGGCCGGCACTGAAGCTTTCTTT
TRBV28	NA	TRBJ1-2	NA	CASSLGTYGYTF	TGTGCCAGCAGCTTAGGGACCTATGGCTACACCTTC
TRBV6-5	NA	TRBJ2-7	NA	CASSYSGQDYEQYF	TGTGCCAGCAGTTACTCAGGGCAGGACTACGAGCAGTACTTC
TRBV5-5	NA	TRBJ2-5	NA	CASGRKVTQYF	TGTGCCAGCGGCAGGAAAGTGACCCAGTACTTC
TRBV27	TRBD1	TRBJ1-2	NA	CASRDRGFGHYGYTF	TGTGCCAGCAGGGACAGGGGTTTCGGCCACTATGGCTACACCTTC
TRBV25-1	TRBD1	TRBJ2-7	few	CASSLLGQGIHEQYF	TGTGCCAGCTCCCTTCTGGGACAGGGCATCCACGAGCAGTACTTC
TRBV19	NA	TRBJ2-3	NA	CASSSQGIDTQYF	TGTGCCAGTAGCTCACAGGGTATAGATACGCAGTATTTT
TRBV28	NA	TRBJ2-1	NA	CATAGTEQFF	TGTGCCACGGCCGGGACAGAGCAGTTCTTC
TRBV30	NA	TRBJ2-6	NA	CAWSRGTGANVLTF	TGTGCCTGGAGTCGCGGGACTGGGGCCAACGTCCTGACTTTC
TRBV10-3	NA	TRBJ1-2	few	CALRDTDNYGYTF	TGTGCCCTCCGGGACACGGATAACTATGGCTACACCTTC
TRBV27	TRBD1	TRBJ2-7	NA	CASSPPIIPGTENEQYF	TGTGCCAGCAGTCCCCCCATAATCCCCGGGACAGAAAACGAGCAGTACTTC
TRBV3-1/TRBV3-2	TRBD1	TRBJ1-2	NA	CASSQASRQGNGYTF	TGTGCCAGCAGCCAAGCCTCCAGACAGGGGAACGGCTACACCTTC
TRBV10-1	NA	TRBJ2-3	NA	CASSPERGRTDTQYF	TGCGCCAGCAGTCCGGAAAGAGGACGCACAGATACGCAGTATTTT
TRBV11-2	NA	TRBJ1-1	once	CASSLPLMNTEAFF	TGTGCCAGCAGCTTACCCCTGATGAACACTGAAGCTTTCTTT
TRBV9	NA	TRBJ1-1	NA	CASSPTGIRAEAFF	TGTGCCAGCAGCCCTACAGGGATTCGCGCTGAAGCTTTCTTT
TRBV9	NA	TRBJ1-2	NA	CASRRASDMGYTF	TGTGCCAGCAGGAGGGCCTCGGATATGGGCTACACCTTC
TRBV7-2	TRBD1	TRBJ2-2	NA	CASSTRTGFDTGELFF	TGTGCCAGCAGCACCCGGACAGGGTTCGACACCGGGGAGCTGTTTTTT
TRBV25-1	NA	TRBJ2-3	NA	CATTPPSRDTQYF	TGTGCCACCACCCCCCCATCTCGGGATACGCAGTATTTT
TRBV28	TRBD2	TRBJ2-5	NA	CASSLGGREETQYF	TGTGCCAGCAGTTTAGGCGGGAGAGAAGAGACCCAGTACTTC
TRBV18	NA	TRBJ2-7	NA	CASSPRSGQHSYEQYF	TGTGCCAGCTCACCCCGCTCAGGACAGCACTCCTACGAGCAGTACTTC
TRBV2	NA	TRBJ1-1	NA	CASRPDSTEAFF	TGTGCCAGCAGGCCGGACAGTACTGAAGCTTTCTTT
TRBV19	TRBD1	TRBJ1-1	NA	CASSTPGQYFSGHTEAFF	TGTGCCAGTAGCACACCGGGACAGTATTTTTCTGGACACACTGAAGCTTTCTTT
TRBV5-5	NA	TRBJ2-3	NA	CASRPKGVFGTDTQYF	TGTGCCAGCAGGCCCAAGGGGGTCTTCGGCACAGATACGCAGTATTTT
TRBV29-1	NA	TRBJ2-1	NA	CSVFGGWGNNEQFF	TGCAGCGTTTTCGGCGGGTGGGGTAACAATGAGCAGTTCTTC
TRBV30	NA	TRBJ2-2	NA	CAWIVVGNTGELFF	TGTGCCTGGATCGTGGTCGGGAACACCGGGGAGCTGTTTTTT
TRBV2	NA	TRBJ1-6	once	CASKTGATNSPLHF	TGTGCCAGTAAAACGGGAGCCACTAATTCACCCCTCCACTTT
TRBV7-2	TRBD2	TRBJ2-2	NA	CASSLGGRDTGELFF	TGTGCCAGCAGCTTAGGGGGGAGGGACACCGGGGAGCTGTTTTTT
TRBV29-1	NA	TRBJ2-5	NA	CSVDEGLETQYF	TGCAGCGTTGACGAGGGGTTAGAGACCCAGTACTTC
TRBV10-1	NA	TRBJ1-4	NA	CASSEPGPRREKLFF	TGCGCCAGCAGTGAGCCGGGCCCAAGGAGGGAAAAACTGTTTTTT
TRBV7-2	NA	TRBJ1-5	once	CASSLWQGNQPQHF	TGTGCCAGCAGCTTATGGCAGGGGAATCAGCCCCAGCATTTT
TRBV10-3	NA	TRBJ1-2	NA	CAISESKVQGWGYGYTF	TGTGCCATCAGTGAGTCGAAGGTACAGGGATGGGGCTATGGCTACACCTTC
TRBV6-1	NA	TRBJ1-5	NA	CASSEALRGPSNQPQHF	TGTGCCAGCAGTGAGGCTCTCAGGGGTCCCAGCAATCAGCCCCAGCATTTT
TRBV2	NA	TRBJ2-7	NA	CASSEQGRGYEQYF	TGTGCCAGCAGTGAACAGGGCAGGGGTTACGAGCAGTACTTC
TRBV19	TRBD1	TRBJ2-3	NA	CASRNRDRPTQYF	TGTGCCAGTAGAAACCGGGACAGACCTACGCAGTATTTT
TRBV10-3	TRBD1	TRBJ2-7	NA	CAISDPGGGVEQYF	TGTGCCATCAGTGACCCAGGGGGCGGAGTCGAGCAGTACTTC
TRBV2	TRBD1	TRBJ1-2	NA	CANDRVNGYTF	TGTGCCAACGACAGGGTCAATGGCTACACCTTC
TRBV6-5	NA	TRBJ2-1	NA	CASSYVGVQENNEQFF	TGTGCCAGCAGTTACGTTGGTGTTCAGGAGAACAATGAGCAGTTCTTC
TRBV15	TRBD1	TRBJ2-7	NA	CATSREGTGVYEQYF	TGTGCCACCAGCAGAGAAGGGACAGGGGTCTACGAGCAGTACTTC
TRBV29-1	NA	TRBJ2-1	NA	CSVEEGPWAEQFF	TGCAGCGTTGAAGAAGGACCTTGGGCTGAGCAGTTCTTC
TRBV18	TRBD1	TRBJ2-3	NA	CASTAQTGPTDTQYF	TGTGCCAGCACCGCCCAGACAGGGCCCACAGATACGCAGTATTTT
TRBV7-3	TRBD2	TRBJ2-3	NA	CASSLMGWEGPDTQYF	TGTGCCAGCAGCTTAATGGGGTGGGAGGGCCCAGATACGCAGTATTTT
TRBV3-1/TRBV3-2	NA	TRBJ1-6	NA	CASSRRTTRAYTGSPLHF	TGTGCCAGCAGCCGACGAACTACCCGGGCCTATACAGGATCACCCCTCCACTTT
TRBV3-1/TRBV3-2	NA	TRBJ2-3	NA	CASSHRAAEDTQYF	TGTGCCAGCAGCCATCGGGCAGCGGAAGATACGCAGTATTTT
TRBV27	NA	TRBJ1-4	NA	CASGAGRWANEKLFF	TGTGCCAGCGGGGCAGGGAGGTGGGCTAATGAAAAACTGTTTTTT
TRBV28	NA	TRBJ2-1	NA	CASSHAGARGWNEQFF	TGTGCCAGCAGTCATGCCGGGGCTAGGGGTTGGAATGAGCAGTTCTTC
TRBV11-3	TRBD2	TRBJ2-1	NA	CASSDGREPYNEQFF	TGTGCCAGCAGCGACGGGAGGGAACCGTACAATGAGCAGTTCTTC
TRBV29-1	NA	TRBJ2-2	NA	CSVLAQGSSAGELFF	TGCAGCGTTCTTGCGCAGGGCTCCAGCGCCGGGGAGCTGTTTTTT
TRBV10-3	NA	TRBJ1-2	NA	CAISDSVGAAYGYTF	TGTGCCATCAGTGACAGTGTGGGGGCAGCCTATGGCTACACCTTC
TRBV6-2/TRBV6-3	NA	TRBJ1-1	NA	CASSQPYTEAFF	TGTGCCAGCAGTCAACCCTACACTGAAGCTTTCTTT
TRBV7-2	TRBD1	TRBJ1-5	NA	CASSLAGGGNQPQHF	TGTGCCAGCAGCTTAGCAGGGGGCGGCAATCAGCCCCAGCATTTT